This TCR beta chain was recovered during a study of regulatory T cells in long-lasting Graves disease. For the study at large: Graves' patients (newly diagnosed) had been on antithyroid drugs under 3 months.

This clonotype was seen a few times. As yet, its antigen is unknown. This sample's time point: newly diagnosed GD, antithyroid drugs for less than 3 months. The TCR library was prepared using RNA isolated from PBMCs. Trimming at V came to 4 bases and at J to 5 bases, leaving 5 bases not matched to a gene. CDR3 length: 14 amino acids. Germline values: CDR1 SGHRS, CDR2 YFSETQ. Points from the study as a whole: Persistent disease samples used TRBV28, TRBJ1-2 and TRBJ2-5 preferentially. Persistent patients shared more public clonotypes (roughly 2,800) than new patients (about 960).

According to the study, TCR beta libraries were built with iRepertoire HTBI primers and CDR3-region Arm-PCR. In TCRdb, the multiplex PCR reads were re-called with MiXCR into one record per CDR3 protein. The table shows about 360,000 distinct CDR3 sequences, with about 16% occurring only once. These data also featured in a second study, about T cells in Graves' hyperthyroidism and ophthalmopathy. According to that study: Using the HTBI primer set, a first-round RT-PCR was run on the TCR CDR3.

This clonotype originated in a woman aged 18 to 35 with Graves disease. This chain joins TRBV5-1 and TRBJ1-4; 7 bases match TRBD1. The source was peripheral blood mononuclear cells (PBMCs), collected at new diagnosis, from a patient treated with antithyroid drugs. DNA of the CDR3: TGCGCCAGCAGCCCGGGACAGAAAAATGAAAAACTGTTTTTT. Its protein is CASSPGQKNEKLFF.